This TCR beta chain was identified during a study of cytomegalovirus exposure and HLA in healthy donors. Study-level information: Tens of millions of unique TCRs, all from HLA-typed donors, were included in an early release of the data.

This CDR3 has 14 amino acids. The V gene's germline CDR1 is SNHLY and CDR2 FYNNEI. Trimming pared 8 bases from V and 4 bases from J, leaving 17 bases between. Amplification used 60 Vbeta primers and 13 Jbeta primers. The data were produced by immunoSEQ multiplex PCR, yet TCRdb's version contains in-frame clones alone and is incomplete. The sample records about 98,000 clones, 81% being singletons. Regarding this clone: Its antigen is currently unknown.

Findings and limits, study-wide: According to reports, the classifier identified cytomegalovirus status with high specificity and sensitivity. Rarity held for most TCR sequences, but there were some public TCRs that occurred in many donors.

The genes are TRBV2 and TRBJ2-5; D may be TRBD2 (7 bases). Material: PBMCs. This clonotype was obtained from a man aged 40-55 years in good health and CMV-seronegative. The CDR3 here is CASGLTRGGETQYF. CDR3 nucleotide sequence: TGTGCCAGCGGTCTGACTAGGGGGGGAGAGACCCAGTACTTC.